The clone carrying this TCR beta chain has a handful of counts. What it binds is not known. cDNA synthesis used the whole RNA isolate, giving expressed TCRB sequences. Repertoires were generated with immunoSEQ multiplex PCR, while TCRdb's copy carries only in-frame clones and drops some. The table lists under 350,000 clones, 7.5% to 9.5% of them singletons, with about 0.93% in the top ten. These data are taken from a study of beta chain features in type 1 diabetes. The study's findings and limits: For TCRB rearrangement, an influence of HLA type remained unresolved here. PCR might pick shorter templates more often, in the same way for patients and controls. Insertion counts at VDJ junctions were lower in type 1 diabetes patients, who also showed more deletions there. Among all four CD4+ subsets, Type 1 diabetes patients had TCRB CDR3s that were moderately but significantly shorter.

The CDR3 spans 15 residues. Trimming left V 5 bases short and J 3 bases short, with 14 bases between. Germline-derived CDR1 and CDR2 are SGHTA and FQGNSA. The gene calls are TRBV7-2 and TRBJ1-5, with D uncertain. This TCR came from a woman between 18 and 29 years old in good health. The specimen was central memory CD4+ T cells from blood. The CDR3: CASSPSLEVNQPQHF. The CDR3 DNA reads as TGTGCCAGCAGCCCCTCTCTAGAGGTCAATCAGCCCCAGCATTTT.